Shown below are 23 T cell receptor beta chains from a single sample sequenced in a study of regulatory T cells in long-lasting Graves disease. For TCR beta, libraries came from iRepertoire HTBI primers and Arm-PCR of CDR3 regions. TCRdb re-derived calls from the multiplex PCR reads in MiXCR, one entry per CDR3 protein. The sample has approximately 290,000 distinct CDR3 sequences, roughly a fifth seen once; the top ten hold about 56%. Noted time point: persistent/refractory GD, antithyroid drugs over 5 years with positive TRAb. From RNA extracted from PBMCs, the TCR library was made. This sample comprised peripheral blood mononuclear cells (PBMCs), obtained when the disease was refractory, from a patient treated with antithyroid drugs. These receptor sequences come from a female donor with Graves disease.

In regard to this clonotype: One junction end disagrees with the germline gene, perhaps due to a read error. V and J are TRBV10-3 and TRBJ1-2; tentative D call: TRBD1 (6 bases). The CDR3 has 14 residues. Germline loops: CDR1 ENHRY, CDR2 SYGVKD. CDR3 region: CAISESGQNCGYTF. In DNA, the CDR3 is TGTGCCATCAGTGAGTCAGGACAGAACTGTGGCTACACCTTC.

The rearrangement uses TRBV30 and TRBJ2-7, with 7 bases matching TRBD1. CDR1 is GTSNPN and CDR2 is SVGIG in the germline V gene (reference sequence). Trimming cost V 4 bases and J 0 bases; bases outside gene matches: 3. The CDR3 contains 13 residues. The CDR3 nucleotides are TGTGCCTGGACGACAGGGAACTCCTACGAGCAGTACTTC. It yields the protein CAWTTGNSYEQYF.

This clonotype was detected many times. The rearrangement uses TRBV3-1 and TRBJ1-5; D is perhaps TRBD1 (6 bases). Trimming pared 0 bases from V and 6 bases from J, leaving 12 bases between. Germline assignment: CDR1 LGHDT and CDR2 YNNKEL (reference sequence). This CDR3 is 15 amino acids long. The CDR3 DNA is TGTGCCAGCAGCCAAGATGCGACAGGCAGTCAGCCCCAGCATTTT. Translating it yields CASSQDATGSQPQHF.

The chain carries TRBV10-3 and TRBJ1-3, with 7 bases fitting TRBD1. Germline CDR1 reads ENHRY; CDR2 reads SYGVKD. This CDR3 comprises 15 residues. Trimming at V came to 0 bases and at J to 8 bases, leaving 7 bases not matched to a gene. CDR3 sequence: CAISESSTGRDTIYF. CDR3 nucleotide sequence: TGTGCCATCAGTGAGTCGTCGACAGGGAGAGACACCATATATTTT.

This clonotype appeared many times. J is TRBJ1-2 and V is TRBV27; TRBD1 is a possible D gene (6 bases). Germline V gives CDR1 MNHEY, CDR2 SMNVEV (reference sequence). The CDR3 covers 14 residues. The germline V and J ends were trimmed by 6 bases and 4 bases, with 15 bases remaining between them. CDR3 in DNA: TGTGCCAGCAGAGGACAGTCAAGCCTCTATGGCTACACCTTC. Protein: CASRGQSSLYGYTF.

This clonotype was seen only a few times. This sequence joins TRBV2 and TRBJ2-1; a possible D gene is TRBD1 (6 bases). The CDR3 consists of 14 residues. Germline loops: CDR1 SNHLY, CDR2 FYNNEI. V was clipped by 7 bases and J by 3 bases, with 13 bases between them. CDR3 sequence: CASIAGQLYNEQFF. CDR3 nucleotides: TGTGCCAGCATTGCAGGACAGCTCTACAATGAGCAGTTCTTC. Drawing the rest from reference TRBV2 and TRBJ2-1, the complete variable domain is EPEVTQTPSHQVTQMGQEVILRCVPISNHLYFYWYRQILGQKVEFLVSFYNNEISEKSEIFDDQFSVERPDGSNFTLKIRSTKLEDSAMYFCASIAGQLYNEQFFGPGTRLTVL.

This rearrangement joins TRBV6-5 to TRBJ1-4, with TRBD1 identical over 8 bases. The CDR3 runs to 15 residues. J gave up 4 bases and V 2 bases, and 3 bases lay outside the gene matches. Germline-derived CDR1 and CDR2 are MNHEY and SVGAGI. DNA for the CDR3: TGTGCCAGCAGTTACACAGGGGGGGGTAATGAAAAACTGTTTTTT. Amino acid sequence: CASSYTGGGNEKLFF.

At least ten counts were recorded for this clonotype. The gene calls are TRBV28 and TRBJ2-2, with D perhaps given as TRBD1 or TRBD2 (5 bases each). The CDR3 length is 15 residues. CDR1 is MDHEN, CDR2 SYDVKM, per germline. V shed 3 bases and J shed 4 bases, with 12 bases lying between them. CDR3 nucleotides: TGTGCCAGCAGTTTTAGTCGTGGGGGCACCGGGGAGCTGTTTTTT. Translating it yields CASSFSRGGTGELFF.

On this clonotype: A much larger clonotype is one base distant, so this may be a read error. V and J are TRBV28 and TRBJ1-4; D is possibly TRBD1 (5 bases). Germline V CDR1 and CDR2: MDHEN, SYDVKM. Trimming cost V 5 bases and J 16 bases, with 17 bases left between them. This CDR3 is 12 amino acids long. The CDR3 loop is CASSPGAWVWFF. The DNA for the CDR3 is TGTGCCAGCAGTCCCGGGGCATGGGTATGGTTTTTT.

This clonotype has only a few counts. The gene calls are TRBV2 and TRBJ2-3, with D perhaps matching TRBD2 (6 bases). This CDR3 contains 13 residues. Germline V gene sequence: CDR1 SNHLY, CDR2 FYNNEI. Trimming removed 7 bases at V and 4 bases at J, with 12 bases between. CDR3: CASIQLAADTQYF. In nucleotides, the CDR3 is TGTGCCAGCATCCAACTAGCTGCAGATACGCAGTATTTT.

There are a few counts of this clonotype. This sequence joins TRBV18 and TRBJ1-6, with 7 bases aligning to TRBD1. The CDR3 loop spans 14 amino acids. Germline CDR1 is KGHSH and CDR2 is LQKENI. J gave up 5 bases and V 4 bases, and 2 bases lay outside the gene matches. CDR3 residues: CASSRDSNNSPLHF. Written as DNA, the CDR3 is TGTGCCAGCTCACGGGACAGTAATAATTCACCCCTCCACTTT.

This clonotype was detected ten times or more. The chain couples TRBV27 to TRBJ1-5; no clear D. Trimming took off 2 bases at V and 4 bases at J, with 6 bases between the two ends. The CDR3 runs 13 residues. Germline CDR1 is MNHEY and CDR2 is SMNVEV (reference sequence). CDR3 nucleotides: TGTGCCAGCAGTTTAACAGCGAATCAGCCCCAGCATTTT. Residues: CASSLTANQPQHF.

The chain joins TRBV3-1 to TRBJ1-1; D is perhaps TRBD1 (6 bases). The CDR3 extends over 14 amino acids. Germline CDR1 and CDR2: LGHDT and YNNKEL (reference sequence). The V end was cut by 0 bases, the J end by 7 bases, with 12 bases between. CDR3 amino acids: CASSQDRGTFEAFF. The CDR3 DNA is TGTGCCAGCAGCCAAGATCGGGGGACATTTGAAGCTTTCTTT.

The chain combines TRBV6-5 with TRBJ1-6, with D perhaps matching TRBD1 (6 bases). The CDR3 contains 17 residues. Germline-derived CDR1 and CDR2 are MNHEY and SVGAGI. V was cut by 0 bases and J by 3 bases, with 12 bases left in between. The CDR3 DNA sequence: TGTGCCAGCAGTTACTCTTTGACAGGAGACTATAATTCACCCCTCCACTTT. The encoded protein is CASSYSLTGDYNSPLHF.

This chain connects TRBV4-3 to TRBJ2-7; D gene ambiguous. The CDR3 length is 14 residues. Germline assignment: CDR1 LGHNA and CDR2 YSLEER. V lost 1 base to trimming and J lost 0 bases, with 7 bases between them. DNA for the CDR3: TGCGCCAGCAGCCAAGGTAGAGCCTCCTACGAGCAGTACTTC. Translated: CASSQGRASYEQYF.

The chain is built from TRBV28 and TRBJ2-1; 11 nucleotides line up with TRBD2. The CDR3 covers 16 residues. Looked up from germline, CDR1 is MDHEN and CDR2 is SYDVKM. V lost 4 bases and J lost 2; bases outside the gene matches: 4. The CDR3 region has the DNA TGTGCCAGCAGTTCCCTAGCGGGAGGAGCCTACAATGAGCAGTTCTTC. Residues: CASSSLAGGAYNEQFF.

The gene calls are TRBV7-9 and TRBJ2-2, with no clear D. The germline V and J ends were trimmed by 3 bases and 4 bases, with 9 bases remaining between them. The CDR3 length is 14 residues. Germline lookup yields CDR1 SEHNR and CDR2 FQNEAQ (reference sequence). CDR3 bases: TGTGCCAGCAGCTTCTTAGTCGGCACCGGGGAGCTGTTTTTT. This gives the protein CASSFLVGTGELFF.

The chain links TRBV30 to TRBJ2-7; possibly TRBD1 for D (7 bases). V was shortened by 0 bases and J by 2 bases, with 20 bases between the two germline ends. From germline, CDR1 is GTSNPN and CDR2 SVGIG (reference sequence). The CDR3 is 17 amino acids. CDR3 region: CAWSVIVRTGGAYEQYF. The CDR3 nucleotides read TGTGCCTGGAGTGTAATCGTCAGGACAGGAGGGGCCTACGAGCAGTACTTC.

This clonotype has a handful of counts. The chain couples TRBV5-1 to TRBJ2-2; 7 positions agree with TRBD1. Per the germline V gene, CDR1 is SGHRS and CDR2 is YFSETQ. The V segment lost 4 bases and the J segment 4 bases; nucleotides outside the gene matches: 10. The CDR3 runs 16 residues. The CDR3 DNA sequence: TGCGCCAGCAGCACCGAGACAGGGTTGGTCACCGGGGAGCTGTTTTTT. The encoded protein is CASSTETGLVTGELFF.

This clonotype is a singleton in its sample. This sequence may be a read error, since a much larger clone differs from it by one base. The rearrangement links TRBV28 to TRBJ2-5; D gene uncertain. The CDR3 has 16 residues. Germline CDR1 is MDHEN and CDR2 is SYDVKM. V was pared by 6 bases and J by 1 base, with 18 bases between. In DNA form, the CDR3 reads TGTGCCAGCAGCTCCCCTGGGGTAGTGGCCCAAGAGACCCAGTACTTC. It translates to CASSSPGVVAQETQYF.

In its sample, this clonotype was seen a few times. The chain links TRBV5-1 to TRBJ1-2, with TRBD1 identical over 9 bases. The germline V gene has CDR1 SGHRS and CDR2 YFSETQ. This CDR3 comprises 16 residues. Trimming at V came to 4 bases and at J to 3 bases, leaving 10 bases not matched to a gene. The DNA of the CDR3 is TGCGCCAGCAGCGTGAAGGGGGGACAGGGCGACTATGGCTACACCTTC. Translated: CASSVKGGQGDYGYTF.

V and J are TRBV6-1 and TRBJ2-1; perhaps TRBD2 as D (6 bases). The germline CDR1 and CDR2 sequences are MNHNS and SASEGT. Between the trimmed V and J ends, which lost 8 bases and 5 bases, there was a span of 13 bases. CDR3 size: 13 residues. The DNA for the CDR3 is TGTGCCAGCTGGGTAGCGGATGACAATGAGCAGTTCTTC. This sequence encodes CASWVADDNEQFF.

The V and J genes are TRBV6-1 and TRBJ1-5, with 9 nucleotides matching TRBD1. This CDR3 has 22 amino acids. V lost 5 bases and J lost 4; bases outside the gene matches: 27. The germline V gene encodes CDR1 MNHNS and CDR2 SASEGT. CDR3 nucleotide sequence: TGTGCCAGCAGTTACACACCTCCCCGGGACAGGGAGTCTGTAGGCAGAAATCAGCCCCAGCATTTT. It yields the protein CASSYTPPRDRESVGRNQPQHF.